Sequencing of this T cell receptor beta chain was carried out in a study of immune evolution from preneoplasia to lung adenocarcinoma. General study findings and limits: Highest clonality occurred in KRAS-mutant, not EGFR-mutant or double wild-type, nodules. Later-stage lesions seemingly showed higher T cell density and diversity than normal lung.

The germline V and J ends were trimmed by 5 bases and 0 bases, with 12 bases remaining between them. Germline V lookup: CDR1 SGHKS, CDR2 YYEKEE (reference sequence). CDR3 length equals 15 residues. The data were produced by immunoSEQ multiplex PCR, yet TCRdb's version contains in-frame clones alone and is incomplete. The sample comprises about 41,000 clones, around 85% of which are singletons, and less than 6% rests with the top ten. Comment on this clone: The antigen is not known.

Sequencing was done on a sample of FFPE invasive lung adenocarcinoma tissue. The clonotype comes from a person in their sixties or seventies with lung adenocarcinoma. The chain recombines TRBV5-5 with TRBJ1-3, with a weak D call TRBD1 (5 bases). The CDR3 DNA sequence: TGTGCCAGCAGTCGGGCAGGGAACTCTGGAAACACCATATATTTT. Protein: CASSRAGNSGNTIYF.